These 16 T cell receptor beta chains originate from one sample sequenced in a study of PD-1 blockade in mismatch repair-deficient tumors. Time point reported: identical roughly 10-day culture without peptide (control). Their antigens remain unidentified. Clones were sequenced by immunoSEQ multiplex PCR, and TCRdb holds only the in-frame ones, with some missing. This sample has around 13,000 clones, with 85% to 90% found just once. The input for sequencing was cells cultured in vitro, taken from a patient treated with pembrolizumab. The receptors were gathered from an adult with mismatch repair-deficient cancer.

The V call is TRBV7-9, the J call TRBJ2-2; D is unresolved. V was pared by 2 bases and J by 1 base, with 2 bases between. The CDR3 is 13 amino acids. CDR1 and CDR2 from the germline V gene are SEHNR and FQNEAQ (reference sequence). CDR3 amino acids: CASSLMNTGELFF. The CDR3 bases are TGTGCCAGCAGCTTAATGAACACCGGGGAGCTGTTTTTT.

The chain is built from TRBV7-9 and TRBJ2-1; D call uncertain. Germline CDR1 is SEHNR and CDR2 is FQNEAQ (reference sequence). The V end was cut by 0 bases, the J end by 5 bases, with 2 bases between. CDR3 size: 12 residues. The CDR3 is CASSLAHNEQFF. The DNA of the CDR3 is TGTGCCAGCAGCTTAGCTCACAATGAGCAGTTCTTC. The complete variable domain, with remaining parts taken from reference TRBV7-9 and TRBJ2-1, reads DTGVSQNPRHKITKRGQNVTFRCDPISEHNRLYWYRQTLGQGPEFLTYFQNEAQLEKSRLLSDRFSAERPKGSFSTLEIQRTEQGDSAMYLCASSLAHNEQFFGPGTRLTVL.

The chain combines TRBV7-9 with TRBJ2-2; TRBD1 agrees at 7 bases. The ends lost 5 bases at V and 5 bases at J; junction bases unmatched: 11. Germline V gene sequence: CDR1 SEHNR, CDR2 FQNEAQ (reference sequence). CDR3 size: 16 residues. CDR3 DNA sequence: TGTGCCAGCAGCAATAATGACAGGGTTCAAACCGGGGAGCTGTTTTTT. Its translation is CASSNNDRVQTGELFF.

The CDR3 bases are TGTGCCAGCAGTTCAGCAACGGAGTACAATGAGCAGTTCTTC. Its protein product is CASSSATEYNEQFF. The chain carries TRBV27 and TRBJ2-1, with D hard to call. Germline CDR1 reads MNHEY; CDR2 reads SMNVEV (reference sequence). This CDR3 spans 14 amino acids. V dropped 4 bases and J dropped 4 bases, with 11 bases sitting between them.

The V gene is TRBV7-9, the J gene TRBJ2-7; 9 bases align to TRBD2. V was clipped by 6 bases and J by 3 bases; unmatched bases: 12. The CDR3 runs 16 residues. The germline V gene encodes CDR1 SEHNR and CDR2 FQNEAQ (reference sequence). The chain's CDR3 is CASRKVRAGGGYEQYF. The CDR3 bases are TGTGCCAGCAGGAAAGTCAGGGCGGGAGGGGGCTACGAGCAGTACTTC.

The genes are TRBV5-6 and TRBJ2-7; D gene unclear. Germline V gene sequence: CDR1 SGHDT, CDR2 YYEEEE. The CDR3 length is 15 residues. V lost 2 bases, J lost 0 bases, and 12 bases lay in between. The chain's CDR3 is CASSFKGMGSYEQYF. CDR3 in DNA: TGTGCCAGCAGCTTTAAGGGAATGGGCTCCTACGAGCAGTACTTC.

This sequence joins TRBV28 and TRBJ1-5, with 9 bases aligning to TRBD1. The CDR3 has 16 amino acids. With V trimmed by 2 bases and J by 2 bases, 4 bases remained unmatched. CDR1 and CDR2 (germline): MDHEN, SYDVKM. CDR3 loop: CASSLGTGTRNQPQHF. CDR3 DNA sequence: TGTGCCAGCAGTTTAGGGACAGGGACGCGCAATCAGCCCCAGCATTTT.

This chain uses TRBV7-9 with TRBJ1-5; no reliable D call. The germline V and J ends were trimmed by 1 base and 10 bases, with 5 bases remaining between them. CDR1 is SEHNR and CDR2 is FQNEAQ in the germline V gene (reference sequence). The CDR3 is 11 amino acids. The DNA of the CDR3 is TGTGCCAGCAGCTTAGGTGGTCCCCAGCATTTT. This gives the protein CASSLGGPQHF.

Here the CDR3 DNA reads TGTGCAGTCCTTTGGGGCTACGAGCAGTACTTC. This codes for CAVLWGYEQYF. The J gene is TRBJ2-7, the V gene TRBV7-9; D uncertain. This CDR3 has 11 residues. The germline CDR1 and CDR2 sequences are SEHNR and FQNEAQ (reference sequence).

The V and J genes are TRBV13 and TRBJ2-2; tentatively, D is TRBD1 (6 bases). Germline CDR1 and CDR2: PRHDT and FYEKMQ (reference sequence). V lost 5 bases and J 0 bases, leaving 22 bases between the germline ends. CDR3 length: 19 residues. CDR3 in amino acids: CASSPRWTEQFANTGELFF. For the CDR3, the DNA is TGTGCCAGCAGCCCCCGGTGGACAGAGCAATTCGCGAACACCGGGGAGCTGTTTTTT.

This chain uses TRBV28 with TRBJ2-3; unclear D gene. V gave up 5 bases and J gave up 4 bases, with 16 bases separating them. CDR3 length: 15 amino acids. Looked up from germline, CDR1 is MDHEN and CDR2 is SYDVKM. The chain's CDR3 is CASSPAFGWPDTQYF. CDR3 nucleotide sequence: TGTGCCAGCAGTCCGGCGTTCGGTTGGCCAGATACGCAGTATTTT.

In its sample, this clone was seen once. The chain joins TRBV5-6 to TRBJ2-1; no definite D call. In germline, CDR1 is SGHDT, CDR2 YYEEEE. The CDR3 runs to 11 residues. V was shortened by 2 bases and J by 6 bases, with 3 bases between the two germline ends. CDR3: CASSFVNEQFF. The CDR3 nucleotides are TGTGCCAGCAGCTTTGTCAATGAGCAGTTCTTC.

This clone was counted between two and nine times. CDR3 nucleotides: TGTGCCAGCAGGTCAATTAGACTAGCGGGCACAGATACGCAGTATTTT. This translates into CASRSIRLAGTDTQYF. This chain joins TRBV28 and TRBJ2-3, with 9 bases identical to TRBD2. The CDR3 spans 16 residues. The V and J ends lost 6 bases and 1 base, in that order; junction bases with no gene match: 8. CDR1 and CDR2 (germline): MDHEN, SYDVKM.

The chain carries TRBV28 and TRBJ2-3, with D tentatively TRBD1 (6 bases). Germline CDR1 and CDR2: MDHEN and SYDVKM. CDR3 size: 14 residues. V was trimmed by 6 bases and J by 2 bases, leaving 12 bases between them. The CDR3 DNA reads TGTGCCAGCAGCCAACGACAGGTCACAGATACGCAGTATTTT. Residues: CASSQRQVTDTQYF.

The V call is TRBV7-9, the J call TRBJ2-2; no reliable D call. In germline, CDR1 is SEHNR, CDR2 FQNEAQ (reference sequence). V lost 8 bases to trimming and J lost 2 bases, with 12 bases between them. There are 14 residues in the CDR3. CDR3 in amino acids: CASEGRLNTGELFF. CDR3 in DNA: TGTGCCAGCGAAGGCCGACTTAACACCGGGGAGCTGTTTTTT. Using reference TRBV7-9 and TRBJ2-2 for the parts outside the CDR3, the full variable domain is DTGVSQNPRHKITKRGQNVTFRCDPISEHNRLYWYRQTLGQGPEFLTYFQNEAQLEKSRLLSDRFSAERPKGSFSTLEIQRTEQGDSAMYLCASEGRLNTGELFFGEGSRLTVL.

As DNA, the CDR3 is TGCGCCAGCAGCTTGGTGTCTAGCGGGAGTTATGAGCAGTTCTTC. Amino acids: CASSLVSSGSYEQFF. This chain joins TRBV5-1 and TRBJ2-1, with 10 bases identical to TRBD2. Trimming at V came to 0 bases and at J to 8 bases, leaving 5 bases not matched to a gene. The CDR3 covers 15 residues. Germline V gene data show CDR1 as SGHRS and CDR2 as YFSETQ.